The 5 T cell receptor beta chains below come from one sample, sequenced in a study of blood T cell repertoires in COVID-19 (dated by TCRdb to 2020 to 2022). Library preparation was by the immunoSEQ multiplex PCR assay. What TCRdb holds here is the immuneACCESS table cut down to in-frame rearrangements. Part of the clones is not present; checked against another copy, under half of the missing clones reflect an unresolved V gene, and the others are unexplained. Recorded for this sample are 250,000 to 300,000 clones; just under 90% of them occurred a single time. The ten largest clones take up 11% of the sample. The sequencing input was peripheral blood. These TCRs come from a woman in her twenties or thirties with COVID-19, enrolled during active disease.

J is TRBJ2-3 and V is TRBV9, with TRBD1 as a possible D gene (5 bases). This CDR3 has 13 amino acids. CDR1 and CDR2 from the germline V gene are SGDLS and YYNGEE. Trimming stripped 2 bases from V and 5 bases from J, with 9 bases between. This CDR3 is CASSVGQGDTQYF. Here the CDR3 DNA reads TGTGCCAGCAGCGTCGGGCAGGGAGATACGCAGTATTTT.

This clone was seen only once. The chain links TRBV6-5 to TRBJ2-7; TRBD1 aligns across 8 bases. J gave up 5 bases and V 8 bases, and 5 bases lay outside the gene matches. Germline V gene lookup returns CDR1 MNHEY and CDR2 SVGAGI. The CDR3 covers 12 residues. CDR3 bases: TGTGCCAGCCTCGGACAGGGCAACGAGCAGTACTTC. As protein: CASLGQGNEQYF.

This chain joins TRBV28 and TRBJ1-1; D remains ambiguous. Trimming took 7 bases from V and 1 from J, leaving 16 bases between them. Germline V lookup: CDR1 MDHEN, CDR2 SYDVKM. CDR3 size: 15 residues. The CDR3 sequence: CASISTAGSNTEAFF. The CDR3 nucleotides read TGTGCCAGCATCTCCACGGCAGGATCGAACACTGAAGCTTTCTTT. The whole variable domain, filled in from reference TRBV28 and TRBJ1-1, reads DVKVTQSSRYLVKRTGEKVFLECVQDMDHENMFWYRQDPGLGLRLIYFSYDVKMKEKGDIPEGYSVSREKKERFSLILESASTNQTSMYLCASISTAGSNTEAFFGQGTRLTVV.

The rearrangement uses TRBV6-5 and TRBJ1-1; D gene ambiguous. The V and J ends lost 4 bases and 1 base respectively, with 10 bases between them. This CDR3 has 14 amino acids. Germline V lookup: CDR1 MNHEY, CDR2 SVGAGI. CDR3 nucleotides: TGTGCCAGCAGTTGGCGGGCCACGAACACTGAAGCTTTCTTT. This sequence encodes CASSWRATNTEAFF.

The CDR3 protein is CASRPYRDQHYEQYF. The DNA for the CDR3 is TGTGCCAGCAGGCCGTACAGGGACCAACACTACGAGCAGTACTTC. The rearrangement links TRBV2 to TRBJ2-7; D possibly corresponds to TRBD1 (6 bases). CDR1 is SNHLY and CDR2 is FYNNEI in the germline V gene. CDR3 length equals 15 residues. V was shortened by 6 bases and J by 3 bases, with 18 bases between the two germline ends.